The 19 T cell receptor beta chains in this list originate from one sample, sequenced in a study of shared clonotypes between healthy human individuals. Clones were read by immunoSEQ multiplex PCR, and TCRdb kept only the in-frame ones, dropping some. The profile covers 2 million to 2.5 million clones, with 80% to 95% appearing a single time and around 0.4% taken by the ten largest. The sample was naive CD4+ T cells from PBMCs. Subset denoted: CD45RA+ positively selected. These receptors were obtained from a man in his late teens or twenties in good health. Some clones in this sample may be carry-over from other donors' samples.

This chain joins TRBV6-6 and TRBJ1-5; 7 nucleotides agree with TRBD1. The CDR3 contains 14 residues. Germline-derived CDR1 and CDR2 are MNHNY and SVGAGI (reference sequence). J gave up 4 bases and V 6 bases, and 6 bases lay outside the gene matches. The CDR3 loop reads CASSAGQFNQPQHF. The CDR3 region has the DNA TGTGCCAGCAGCGCGGGACAGTTTAATCAGCCCCAGCATTTT.

The chain employs TRBV2 and TRBJ2-7; no definite D call. Germline V CDR1 and CDR2: SNHLY, FYNNEI. There are 14 residues in the CDR3. The germline V and J ends were trimmed by 4 bases and 0 bases, with 10 bases remaining between them. CDR3 residues: CASSGQLFSYEQYF. In DNA, the CDR3 is TGTGCCAGCAGTGGCCAGTTGTTCTCCTACGAGCAGTACTTC.

V usage is TRBV11-2 and J usage is TRBJ1-5, with D unresolved. Per the germline V gene, CDR1 is SGHAT and CDR2 is FQNNGV. Trimming removed 0 bases from V and 7 bases from J, with 22 bases in between. The CDR3 has 18 amino acids. This chain's CDR3 is CASSLDYRGNPNGQPQHF. In DNA, the CDR3 is TGTGCCAGCAGCTTAGATTACAGAGGGAACCCCAATGGACAGCCCCAGCATTTT.

V is TRBV6-5 and J is TRBJ2-1; no definite D call. Trimming shortened V by 6 bases and J by 2 bases, and 11 bases separated the two germline ends. This CDR3 spans 14 amino acids. Germline CDR1 and CDR2: MNHEY and SVGAGI. CDR3 nucleotide sequence: TGTGCCAGCAGAACCCCCGGGCCCTACAATGAGCAGTTCTTC. Translating gives CASRTPGPYNEQFF.

This sequence joins TRBV5-1 and TRBJ2-3; no reliable D call. The germline V gene has CDR1 SGHRS and CDR2 YFSETQ. V lost 6 bases and J 0 bases, leaving 8 bases between the germline ends. The CDR3 is 13 residues long. The DNA for the CDR3 is TGCGCCAGCAACGACGGTAGCACAGATACGCAGTATTTT. Encoded protein: CASNDGSTDTQYF.

This clone was picked up a small number of times. The J gene is TRBJ1-1, the V gene TRBV2; a weak D match, TRBD1 (5 bases). V was trimmed by 2 bases and J by 1 base, leaving 14 bases between them. This CDR3 is 16 amino acids long. Germline V lookup: CDR1 SNHLY, CDR2 FYNNEI. Here the CDR3 DNA reads TGTGCCAGCAGTGAACGGGGGATGGGTCGGAACACTGAAGCTTTCTTT. Amino acids: CASSERGMGRNTEAFF. Using reference TRBV2 and TRBJ1-1 for the parts outside the CDR3, the full variable domain is EPEVTQTPSHQVTQMGQEVILRCVPISNHLYFYWYRQILGQKVEFLVSFYNNEISEKSEIFDDQFSVERPDGSNFTLKIRSTKLEDSAMYFCASSERGMGRNTEAFFGQGTRLTVV.

This chain links TRBV11-2 with TRBJ2-3; D gene unclear. V was pared by 0 bases and J by 11 bases, with 9 bases between. Germline V gene data show CDR1 as SGHAT and CDR2 as FQNNGV. The CDR3 extends over 12 amino acids. DNA for the CDR3: TGTGCCAGCAGCTTAGATAGGGCAGTGCAGTATTTT. Translation gives CASSLDRAVQYF.

This clone was seen only once. The chain couples TRBV5-1 to TRBJ2-2; the D gene is possibly TRBD2 (6 bases). From germline, CDR1 is SGHRS and CDR2 YFSETQ. Trimming removed 4 bases from V and 5 bases from J, with 15 bases in between. The CDR3 runs to 15 residues. In DNA form, the CDR3 reads TGCGCCAGCAGCGCCACTAGCCCAGCGACCGGGGAGCTGTTTTTT. Translating it yields CASSATSPATGELFF.

The chain employs TRBV2 and TRBJ2-5; D is unresolved. There are 15 residues in the CDR3. Trimming stripped 2 bases from V and 4 bases from J, with 14 bases between. Germline V gene lookup returns CDR1 SNHLY and CDR2 FYNNEI. The CDR3 nucleotides read TGTGCCAGCAGTGAACTCCTGTTATTCGCAGAGACCCAGTACTTC. This gives the protein CASSELLLFAETQYF.

As for this clone: Other DNA sequences in the same sample also yield this CDR3. The V gene is TRBV25-1, the J gene TRBJ2-3; no firm D call. The CDR3 contains 12 residues. CDR1 is MGHDK and CDR2 is SYGVNS in the germline V gene. V lost 6 bases, J lost 2 bases, and 6 bases lay in between. CDR3: CASRGDTDTQYF. The DNA for the CDR3 is TGTGCCAGCAGGGGCGACACAGATACGCAGTATTTT.

In this sample, this clone turned up once. Other DNA sequences in the sample encode the same CDR3. The chain is built from TRBV14 and TRBJ2-1; 7 positions agree with TRBD2. The germline CDR1 and CDR2 sequences are SGHDN and FVKESK. V shed 1 base and J 9 bases; nucleotides not matched to a gene: 3. This CDR3 spans 13 amino acids. The CDR3 DNA follows: TGTGCCAGCAGCCAAGGTGGGAGGGGTGAGCAGTTCTTC. It codes for CASSQGGRGEQFF.

The gene calls are TRBV11-2 and TRBJ2-2; maybe TRBD1 (6 bases). The CDR3 runs 16 residues. Trimming left V 2 bases short and J 6 bases short, with 16 bases between. Per germline, CDR1 SGHAT and CDR2 FQNNGV. CDR3 sequence (DNA): TGTGCCAGCAGCTTAATCTTGAACAGGGTGGCCGGGGAGCTGTTTTTT. This encodes CASSLILNRVAGELFF. Complete variable domain (other parts from reference TRBV11-2 and TRBJ2-2): EAGVAQSPRYKIIEKRQSVAFWCNPISGHATLYWYQQILGQGPKLLIQFQNNGVVDDSQLPKDRFSAERLKGVDSTLKIQPAKLEDSAVYLCASSLILNRVAGELFFGEGSRLTVL.

Only one count was recorded for this clone. The chain uses TRBV5-1 and TRBJ1-2, with D possibly matching TRBD1 (6 bases). Trimming removed 2 bases at V and 0 bases at J, with 11 bases between. This CDR3 has 15 amino acids. Germline lookup yields CDR1 SGHRS and CDR2 YFSETQ. The CDR3 spells CASSFDRITNYGYTF. The CDR3 bases are TGCGCCAGCAGCTTTGACAGGATCACTAACTATGGCTACACCTTC.

The rearrangement joins TRBV7-2 to TRBJ2-3, with 7 bases fitting TRBD2. Per germline, CDR1 SGHTA and CDR2 FQGNSA. The CDR3 has 16 amino acids. V shed 6 bases, J shed 1 base, and the junction held 10 bases outside the gene matches. The chain's CDR3 is CASSTGLIFGTDTQYF. The CDR3 DNA reads as TGTGCCAGCAGTACGGGACTAATTTTTGGCACAGATACGCAGTATTTT.

The chain combines TRBV7-3 with TRBJ1-1, with 9 bases that match TRBD1. CDR1 is SGHTA, CDR2 FQGTGA, per germline. Trimming at V came to 0 bases and at J to 6 bases, leaving 11 bases not matched to a gene. The CDR3 is 17 amino acids. The CDR3 DNA reads TGTGCCAGCAGCTTAACCGCCACTGGACAGGGGAGGTCTGAAGCTTTCTTT. Translation: CASSLTATGQGRSEAFF.

This clone appeared a single time. The rearrangement uses TRBV7-9 and TRBJ1-3; TRBD1 matches 10 bases. V lost 1 base and J lost 2; bases outside the gene matches: 8. There are 18 residues in the CDR3. Germline V gene sequence: CDR1 SEHNR, CDR2 FQNEAQ (reference sequence). This CDR3 is CASSLGDRGRVAGNTIYF. As DNA, the CDR3 is TGTGCCAGCAGCTTAGGCGACAGGGGGCGTGTTGCTGGAAACACCATATATTTT.

The chain has TRBV11-3 and TRBJ2-7; 7 bases fit TRBD2. The CDR3 contains 15 residues. The junction had 6 bases not matched to a gene; V was cut back by 1 base and J by 3 bases. CDR1 and CDR2 from the germline V gene are SGHNT and YENEEA. As DNA, the CDR3 is TGTGCCAGCAGCTTAGTCGGCCGGGGGGTCTACGAGCAGTACTTC. Protein sequence: CASSLVGRGVYEQYF.

The chain has TRBV5-4 and TRBJ2-7, with TRBD2 matching over 13 bases. The V and J ends lost 4 bases and 2 bases, in that order; junction bases with no gene match: 6. The CDR3 is made up of 16 amino acids. Germline CDR1 and CDR2: SGHNT and YYREEE (reference sequence). The CDR3 protein is CASSRGTSGDPYEQYF. The CDR3 DNA is TGTGCCAGCAGCCGGGGGACTAGCGGGGATCCCTACGAGCAGTACTTC.

V gene TRBV6-1 combines with J gene TRBJ2-7; TRBD1 is a possible D gene (5 bases). The germline gives CDR1 MNHNS, CDR2 SASEGT. V lost 7 bases, J lost 3 bases, and 10 bases lay in between. The CDR3 has 12 amino acids. CDR3: CASNLRDYEQYF. DNA of the CDR3: TGTGCCAGCAACCTCAGGGACTACGAGCAGTACTTC.